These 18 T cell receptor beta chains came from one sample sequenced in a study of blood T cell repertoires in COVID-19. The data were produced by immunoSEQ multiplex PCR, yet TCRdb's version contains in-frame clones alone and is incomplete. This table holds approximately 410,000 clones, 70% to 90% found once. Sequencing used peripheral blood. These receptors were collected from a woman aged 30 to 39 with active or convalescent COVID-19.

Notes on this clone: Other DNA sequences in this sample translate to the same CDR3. The CDR3 sequence: CASSESSRGYEQYF. The DNA of the CDR3 is TGTGCCAGCAGTGAATCTTCCAGGGGATACGAGCAGTACTTC. The chain is built from TRBV6-1 and TRBJ2-7; D is possibly TRBD1 (6 bases). CDR3 length: 14 residues. Germline loops: CDR1 MNHNS, CDR2 SASEGT. With 2 bases removed from V and 4 bases from J, the gap between germline ends came to 12 bases.

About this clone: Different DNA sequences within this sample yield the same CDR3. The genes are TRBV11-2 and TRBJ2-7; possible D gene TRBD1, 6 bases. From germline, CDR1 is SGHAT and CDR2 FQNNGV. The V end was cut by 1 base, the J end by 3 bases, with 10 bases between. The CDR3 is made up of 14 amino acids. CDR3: CASSLGDRIYEQYF. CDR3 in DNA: TGTGCCAGCAGCTTAGGAGACAGGATCTACGAGCAGTACTTC.

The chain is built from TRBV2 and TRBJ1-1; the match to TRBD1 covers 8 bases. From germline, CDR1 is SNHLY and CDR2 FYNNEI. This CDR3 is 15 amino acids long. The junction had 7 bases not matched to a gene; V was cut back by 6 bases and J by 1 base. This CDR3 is CASRGTTGANTEAFF. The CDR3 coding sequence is TGTGCCAGCAGAGGTACGACAGGGGCGAACACTGAAGCTTTCTTT.

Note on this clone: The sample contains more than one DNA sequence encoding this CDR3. CDR3 nucleotide sequence: TGCGCCAGCAGCCCAACCGGGAACACTGAAGCTTTCTTT. Protein sequence: CASSPTGNTEAFF. The chain recombines TRBV5-1 with TRBJ1-1; unclear D gene. Trimming took 4 bases from V and 1 from J, leaving 8 bases between them. CDR3 length equals 13 residues. CDR1 SGHRS and CDR2 YFSETQ come from the germline V gene.

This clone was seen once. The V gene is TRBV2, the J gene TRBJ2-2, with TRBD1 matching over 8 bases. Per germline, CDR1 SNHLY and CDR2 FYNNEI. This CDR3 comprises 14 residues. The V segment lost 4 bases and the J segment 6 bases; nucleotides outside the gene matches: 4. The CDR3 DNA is TGTGCCAGCAGTGGACAGGGGAAGGCCGGGGAGCTGTTTTTT. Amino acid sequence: CASSGQGKAGELFF.

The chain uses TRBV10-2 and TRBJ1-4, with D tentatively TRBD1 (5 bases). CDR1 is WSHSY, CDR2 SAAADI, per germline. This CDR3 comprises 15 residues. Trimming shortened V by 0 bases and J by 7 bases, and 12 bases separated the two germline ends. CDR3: CASSESGGVAEKLFF. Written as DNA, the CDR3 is TGCGCCAGCAGTGAGTCAGGAGGGGTCGCTGAAAAACTGTTTTTT.

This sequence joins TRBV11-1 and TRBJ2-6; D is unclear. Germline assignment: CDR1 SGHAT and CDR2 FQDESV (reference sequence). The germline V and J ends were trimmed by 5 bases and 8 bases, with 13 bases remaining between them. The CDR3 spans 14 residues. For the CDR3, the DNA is TGTGCCAGCAGCCCCGGTTTGGTTTCCAACGTCCTGACTTTC. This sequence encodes CASSPGLVSNVLTF.

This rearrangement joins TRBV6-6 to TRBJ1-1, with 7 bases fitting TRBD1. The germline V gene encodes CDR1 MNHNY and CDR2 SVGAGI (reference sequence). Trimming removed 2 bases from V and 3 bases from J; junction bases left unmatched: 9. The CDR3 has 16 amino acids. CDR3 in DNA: TGTGCCAGCAGTTACCCCGGGGACAGAGAGGACACTGAAGCTTTCTTT. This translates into CASSYPGDREDTEAFF.

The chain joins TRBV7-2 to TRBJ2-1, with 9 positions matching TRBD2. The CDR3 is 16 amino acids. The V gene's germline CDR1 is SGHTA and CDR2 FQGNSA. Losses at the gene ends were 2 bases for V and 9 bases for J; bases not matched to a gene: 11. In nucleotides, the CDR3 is TGTGCCAGCAGCTTACGGTCTGGCGGGGGGGCCACTGAGCAGTTCTTC. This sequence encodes CASSLRSGGGATEQFF.

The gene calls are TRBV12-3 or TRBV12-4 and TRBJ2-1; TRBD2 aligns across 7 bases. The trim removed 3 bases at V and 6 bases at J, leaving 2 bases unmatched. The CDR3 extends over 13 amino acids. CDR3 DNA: TGTGCCAGCAGTTTTGGGAGGGTCAATGAGCAGTTCTTC. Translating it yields CASSFGRVNEQFF.

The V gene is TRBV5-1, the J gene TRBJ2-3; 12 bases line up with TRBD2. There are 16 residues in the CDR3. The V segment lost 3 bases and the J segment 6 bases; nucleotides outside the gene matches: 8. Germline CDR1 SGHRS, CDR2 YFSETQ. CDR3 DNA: TGCGCCAGCAGCTGGGGCCTAGCGGGGGGGCCGGATACGCAGTATTTT. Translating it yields CASSWGLAGGPDTQYF.

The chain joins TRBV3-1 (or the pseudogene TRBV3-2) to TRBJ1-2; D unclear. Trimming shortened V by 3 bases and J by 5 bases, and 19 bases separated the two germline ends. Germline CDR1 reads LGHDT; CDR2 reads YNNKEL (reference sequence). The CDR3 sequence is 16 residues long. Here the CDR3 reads CASSHLGSREGYGYTF. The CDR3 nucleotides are TGTGCCAGCAGCCATCTCGGAAGCCGGGAGGGATATGGCTACACCTTC.

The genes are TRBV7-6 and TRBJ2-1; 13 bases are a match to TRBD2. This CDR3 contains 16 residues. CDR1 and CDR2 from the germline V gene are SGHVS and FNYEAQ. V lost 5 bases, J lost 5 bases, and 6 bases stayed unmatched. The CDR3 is CASSPRTSGGHNEQFF. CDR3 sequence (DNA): TGTGCCAGCAGCCCCAGGACTAGCGGGGGACACAATGAGCAGTTCTTC. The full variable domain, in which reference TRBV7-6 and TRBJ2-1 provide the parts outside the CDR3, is GAGVSQSPRYKVTKRGQDVALRCDPISGHVSLYWYRQALGQGPEFLTYFNYEAQQDKSGLPNDRFSAERPEGSISTLTIQRTEQRDSAMYRCASSPRTSGGHNEQFFGPGTRLTVL.

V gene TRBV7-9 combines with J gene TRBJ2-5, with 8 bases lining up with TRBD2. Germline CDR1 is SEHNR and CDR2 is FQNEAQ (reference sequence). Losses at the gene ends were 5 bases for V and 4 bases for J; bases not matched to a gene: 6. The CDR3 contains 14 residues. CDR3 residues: CASSLNREGETQYF. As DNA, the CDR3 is TGTGCCAGCAGCCTAAACCGGGAGGGAGAGACCCAGTACTTC.

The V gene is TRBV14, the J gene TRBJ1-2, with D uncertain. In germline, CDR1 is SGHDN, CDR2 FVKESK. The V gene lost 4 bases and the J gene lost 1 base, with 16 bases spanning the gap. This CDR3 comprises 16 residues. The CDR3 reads CASSLFHRNDNYGYTF. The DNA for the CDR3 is TGTGCCAGCAGCCTGTTCCACAGAAATGATAACTATGGCTACACCTTC.

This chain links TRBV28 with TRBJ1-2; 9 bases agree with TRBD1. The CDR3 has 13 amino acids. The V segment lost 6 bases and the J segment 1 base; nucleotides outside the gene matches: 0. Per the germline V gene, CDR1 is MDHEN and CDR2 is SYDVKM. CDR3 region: CASRTGGNYGYTF. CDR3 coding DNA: TGTGCCAGCAGGACAGGGGGTAACTATGGCTACACCTTC.

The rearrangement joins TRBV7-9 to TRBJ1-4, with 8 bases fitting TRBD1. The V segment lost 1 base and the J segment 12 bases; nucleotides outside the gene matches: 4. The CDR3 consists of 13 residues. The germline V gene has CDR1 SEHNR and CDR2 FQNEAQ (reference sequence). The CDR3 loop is CASSLETGGELFF. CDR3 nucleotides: TGTGCCAGCAGCTTAGAAACAGGGGGAGAACTGTTTTTT.

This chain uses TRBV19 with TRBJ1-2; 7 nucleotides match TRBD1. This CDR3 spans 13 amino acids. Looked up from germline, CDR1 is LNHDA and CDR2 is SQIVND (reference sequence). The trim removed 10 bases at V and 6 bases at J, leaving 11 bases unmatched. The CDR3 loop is CATSDRVGDGYTF. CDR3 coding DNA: TGTGCCACCAGCGACAGGGTTGGTGATGGCTACACCTTC.